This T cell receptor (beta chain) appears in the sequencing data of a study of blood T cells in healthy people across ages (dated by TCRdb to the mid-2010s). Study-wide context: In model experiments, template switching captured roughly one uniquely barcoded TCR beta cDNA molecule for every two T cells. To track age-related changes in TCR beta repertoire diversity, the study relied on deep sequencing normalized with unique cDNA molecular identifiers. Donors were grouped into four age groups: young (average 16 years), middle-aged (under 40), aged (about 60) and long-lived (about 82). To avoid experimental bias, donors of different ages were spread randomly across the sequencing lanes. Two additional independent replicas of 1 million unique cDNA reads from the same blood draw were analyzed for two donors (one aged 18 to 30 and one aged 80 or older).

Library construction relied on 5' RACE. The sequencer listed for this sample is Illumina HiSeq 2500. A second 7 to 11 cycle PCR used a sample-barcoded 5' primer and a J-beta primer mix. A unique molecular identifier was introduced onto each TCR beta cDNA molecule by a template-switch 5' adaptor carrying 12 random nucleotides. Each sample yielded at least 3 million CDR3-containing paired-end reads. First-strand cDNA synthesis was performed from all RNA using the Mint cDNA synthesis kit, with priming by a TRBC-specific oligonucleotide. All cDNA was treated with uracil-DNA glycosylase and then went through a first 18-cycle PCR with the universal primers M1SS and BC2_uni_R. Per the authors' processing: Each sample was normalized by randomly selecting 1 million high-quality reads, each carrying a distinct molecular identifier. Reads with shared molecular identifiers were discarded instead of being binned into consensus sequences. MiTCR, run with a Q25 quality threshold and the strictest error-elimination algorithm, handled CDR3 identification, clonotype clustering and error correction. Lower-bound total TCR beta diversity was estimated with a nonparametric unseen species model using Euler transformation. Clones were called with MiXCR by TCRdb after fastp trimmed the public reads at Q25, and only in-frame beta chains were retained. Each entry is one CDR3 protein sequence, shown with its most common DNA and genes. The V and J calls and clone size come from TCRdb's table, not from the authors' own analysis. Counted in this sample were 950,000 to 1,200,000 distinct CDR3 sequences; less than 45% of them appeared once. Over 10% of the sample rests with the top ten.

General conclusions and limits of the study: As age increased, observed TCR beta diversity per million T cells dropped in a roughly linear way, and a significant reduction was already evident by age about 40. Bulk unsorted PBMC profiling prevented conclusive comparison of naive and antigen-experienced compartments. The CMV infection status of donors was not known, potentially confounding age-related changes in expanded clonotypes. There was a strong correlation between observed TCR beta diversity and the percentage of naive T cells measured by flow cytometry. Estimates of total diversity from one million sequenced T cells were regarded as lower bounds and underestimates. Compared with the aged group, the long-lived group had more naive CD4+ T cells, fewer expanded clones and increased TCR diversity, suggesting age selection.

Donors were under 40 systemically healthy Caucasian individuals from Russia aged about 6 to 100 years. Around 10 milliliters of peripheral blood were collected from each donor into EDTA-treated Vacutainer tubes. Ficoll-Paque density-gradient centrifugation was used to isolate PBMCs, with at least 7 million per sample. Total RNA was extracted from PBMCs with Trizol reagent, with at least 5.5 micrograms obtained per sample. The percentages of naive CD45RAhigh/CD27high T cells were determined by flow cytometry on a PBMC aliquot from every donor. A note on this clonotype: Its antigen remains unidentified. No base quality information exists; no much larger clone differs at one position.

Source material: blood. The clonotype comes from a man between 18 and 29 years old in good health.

The DNA is TGTGCCAGCAGTGAAGAGGGCGTAGCAACAGATACGCAGTATTTT. The resulting protein is CASSEEGVATDTQYF. The chain is assembled from TRBV2 and TRBJ2-3; the D gene is not confidently resolved. There are 15 amino acids in the CDR3, from cysteine to phenylalanine inclusive. Only the CDR3 portion is preserved as DNA: 45 bases, with reading frame beginning at the first base. Trimming takes 1 base from V and 3 bases from J, and the germline ends sit 11 bases apart. The germline V gene encodes CDR1 SNHLY and CDR2 FYNNEI.